What follows are 9 T cell receptor beta chains derived from one specimen sequenced in a study of T cell repertoires in cytomegalovirus infection. Each CDR3 protein is one row after TCRdb ran MiXCR on the reads. In the table there are about 460,000 distinct CDR3 sequences, 11% of which are singletons. Sequenced: PBMCs. These receptors came from a human donor in good health (CMV status not recorded). Some clones in this sample may be carry-over from other donors' samples.

V and J are TRBV20-1 and TRBJ1-1; no reliable D call. Deletions cut 0 bases from V and 3 bases from J, with 17 bases between. CDR1 and CDR2 (germline): DFQATT, SNEGSKA (reference sequence). CDR3 length: 16 residues. The CDR3 protein is CSARDPTVGRDTEAFF. The CDR3 region has the DNA TGCAGTGCTAGAGACCCTACCGTCGGGCGCGACACTGAAGCTTTCTTT.

This clonotype was observed many times. This rearrangement joins TRBV7-3 to TRBJ2-3; 9 nucleotides align to TRBD2. V shed 0 bases, J shed 2 bases, and the junction held 6 bases outside the gene matches. Germline V gives CDR1 SGHTA, CDR2 FQGTGA. The CDR3 length is 17 residues. DNA for the CDR3: TGTGCCAGCAGCTTAACAGGGACTAGCAGATCCACAGATACGCAGTATTTT. This encodes CASSLTGTSRSTDTQYF.

The DNA of the CDR3 is TGTGCCAGCAGCGTCGCCCTTCCTAGCGGGGGGGGGGCCTACAATGAGCAGTTCTTC. This sequence encodes CASSVALPSGGGAYNEQFF. The chain links TRBV9 to TRBJ2-1, with 12 positions matching TRBD2. CDR3 length: 19 residues. The V and J ends lost 2 bases and 2 bases, in that order; junction bases with no gene match: 11. Germline V gene data show CDR1 as SGDLS and CDR2 as YYNGEE.

Remarks on this clonotype: A read error is possible here, since a much larger clone lies one base away. The V call is TRBV10-3, the J call TRBJ2-1, with 9 bases fitting TRBD1. The V and J ends lost 6 bases and 7 bases, in that order; junction bases with no gene match: 7. Germline CDR1 reads ENHRY; CDR2 reads SYGVKD. The CDR3 is 14 residues long. The chain's CDR3 is CAIRSGQGVNEQFF. The CDR3, as DNA: TGTGCCATCAGGTCGGGACAGGGTGTGAATGAGCAGTTCTTC.

This clonotype was recorded a few times. The V and J genes are TRBV20-1 and TRBJ2-3; 8 bases are a match to TRBD2. CDR3 length: 13 residues. Trimming at V came to 0 bases and at J to 11 bases, leaving 7 bases not matched to a gene. Germline CDR1 DFQATT, CDR2 SNEGSKA (reference sequence). DNA of the CDR3: TGCAGTGCTAGAGACCTTCTAGCGGGCTGGCAGTATTTT. This translates into CSARDLLAGWQYF.

The table lists this clonotype with many counts. The chain recombines TRBV12-5 with TRBJ1-1, with D possibly TRBD1 on 6 matching bases. Trimming left V 4 bases short and J 8 bases short, with 8 bases between. The CDR3 contains 11 residues. Germline V gene sequence: CDR1 LGHNT, CDR2 FRNRAP. CDR3 bases: TGTGCTAGTGGTTATGGACAGGAAGCTTTCTTT. This sequence encodes CASGYGQEAFF.

In this sample, this clonotype turned up a few times. This chain connects TRBV4-1 to TRBJ2-2; no reliable D call. Germline CDR1 reads MGHRA; CDR2 reads YSYEKL. The CDR3 is made up of 15 amino acids. Trimming stripped 0 bases from V and 4 bases from J, with 9 bases between. The CDR3 coding sequence is TGCGCCAGCAGCCAAGATTTTATCGCCACCGGGGAGCTGTTTTTT. Its protein product is CASSQDFIATGELFF.

The sample holds many counts of this clonotype. A read error may produce the germline difference seen at one junction end. This chain joins TRBV7-2 and TRBJ1-5, with TRBD1 matching 7 bases. The germline V gene encodes CDR1 SGHTA and CDR2 FQGNSA. This CDR3 region has 13 residues. CDR3 bases: TGTGCCAGCAGCTTAACCGTGAAGGGGGCGCCGAATTTT. It is translated as CASSLTVKGAPNF.

This clonotype has ten or more counts. This rearrangement joins TRBV27 to TRBJ1-5, with 8 bases aligning to TRBD1. The germline V gene encodes CDR1 MNHEY and CDR2 SMNVEV (reference sequence). Losses at the gene ends were 6 bases for V and 3 bases for J; bases not matched to a gene: 4. This CDR3 has 14 residues. The CDR3 DNA is TGTGCCAGCAGGGACAGGGCATACAATCAGCCCCAGCATTTT. Amino acid sequence: CASRDRAYNQPQHF.